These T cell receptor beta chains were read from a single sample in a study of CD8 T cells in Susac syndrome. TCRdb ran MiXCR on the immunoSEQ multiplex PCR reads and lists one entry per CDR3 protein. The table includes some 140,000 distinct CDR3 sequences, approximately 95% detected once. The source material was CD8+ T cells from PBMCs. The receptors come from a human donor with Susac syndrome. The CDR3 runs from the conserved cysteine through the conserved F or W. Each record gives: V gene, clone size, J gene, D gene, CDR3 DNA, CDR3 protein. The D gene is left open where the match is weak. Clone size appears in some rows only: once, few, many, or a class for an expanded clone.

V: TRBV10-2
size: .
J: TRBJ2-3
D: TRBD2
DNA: TGCGCCAGCAGTGAGTCTGAAGCGGGAGGAAAATTGAGTATAGATACGCAGTATTTT
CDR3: CASSESEAGGKLSIDTQYF

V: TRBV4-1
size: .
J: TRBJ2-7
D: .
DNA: TGCGCCAGCAGCCTCGCATTGGGCAACGAGCAGTACTTC
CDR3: CASSLALGNEQYF

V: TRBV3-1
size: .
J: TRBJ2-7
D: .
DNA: TGTGCCAGCAGCCAAGATGGCCTCCCCTACGAGCAGTACTTC
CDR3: CASSQDGLPYEQYF

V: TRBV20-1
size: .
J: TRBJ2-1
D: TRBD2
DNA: TGCAGTGCTAGACTAGCGGACTTCTACAATGAGCAGTTCTTC
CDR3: CSARLADFYNEQFF

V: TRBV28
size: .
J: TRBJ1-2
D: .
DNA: TGTGCCAGCAGCAGAGGAGACAGCTATGGCTACACCTTC
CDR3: CASSRGDSYGYTF

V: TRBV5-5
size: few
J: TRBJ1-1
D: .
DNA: TGTGCCAGCAGTTTCCAGGGTGGGAACACTGAAGCTTTCTTT
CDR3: CASSFQGGNTEAFF

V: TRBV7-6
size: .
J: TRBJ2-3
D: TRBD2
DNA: TGTGCCAGCAGCTTAGCAGGAGTAGCGGGGAGCACAGATACGCAGTATTTT
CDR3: CASSLAGVAGSTDTQYF

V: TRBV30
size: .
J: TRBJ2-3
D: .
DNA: TGTGCCTGGAGCCCTGGACGCGCGACAGATACGCAGTATTTT
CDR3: CAWSPGRATDTQYF

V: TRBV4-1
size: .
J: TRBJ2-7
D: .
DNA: TGCGCCAGCAGCCAGGAACCCCCCCGGGTAACCTACGAGCAGTACTTC
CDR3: CASSQEPPRVTYEQYF

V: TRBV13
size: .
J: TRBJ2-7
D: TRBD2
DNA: TGTGCCAGCAGCACTAGGGGGGGACTAGCGGGAATACTCTACGAGCAGTACTTC
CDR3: CASSTRGGLAGILYEQYF

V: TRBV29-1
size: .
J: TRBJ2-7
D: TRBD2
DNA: TGCAGCGTTGAGCGGGGGGGAAAGTACGAGCAGTACTTC
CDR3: CSVERGGKYEQYF

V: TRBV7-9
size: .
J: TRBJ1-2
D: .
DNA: TGTGCCAGCAAGTCCCAAGGCAACGGCTACACCTTC
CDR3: CASKSQGNGYTF

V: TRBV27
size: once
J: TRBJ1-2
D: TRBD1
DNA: TGTGCCAGGAGACAGGGGATAGACTATGGCTACACCTTC
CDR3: CARRQGIDYGYTF

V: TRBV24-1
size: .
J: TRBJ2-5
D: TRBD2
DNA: TGTGCCACCAGTGACCACCGGGCGGGAGAGAGGACACAAGAGACCCAGTACTTC
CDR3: CATSDHRAGERTQETQYF

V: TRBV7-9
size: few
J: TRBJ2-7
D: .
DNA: TGTGCCAGCAGCTTACCCTCGAGCTACGAGCAGTACTTC
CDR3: CASSLPSSYEQYF

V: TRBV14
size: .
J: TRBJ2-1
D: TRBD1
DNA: TGTGCCAGCAGCCCGACAGGGGGAACCTACAATGAGCAGTTCTTC
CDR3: CASSPTGGTYNEQFF

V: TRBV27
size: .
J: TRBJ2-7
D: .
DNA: TGTGCCAGCGGTGACCCAGGGAGCGAGCAGTACTTC
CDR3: CASGDPGSEQYF

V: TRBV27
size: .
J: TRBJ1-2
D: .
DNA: TGTGCCAGCAGTTCTGGGACTTACTATGGCTACACCTTC
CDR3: CASSSGTYYGYTF

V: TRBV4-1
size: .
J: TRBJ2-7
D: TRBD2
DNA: TGCGCCAGCAGCCAAGATTCTAGCGGGGTCTCCTACGAGCAGTACTTC
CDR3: CASSQDSSGVSYEQYF

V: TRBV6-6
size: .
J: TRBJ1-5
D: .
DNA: TGTGCCAGCAGTTACACGGGGGGCAATCAGCCCCAGCATTTT
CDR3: CASSYTGGNQPQHF

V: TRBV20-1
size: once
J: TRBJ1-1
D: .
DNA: TGCAGTGCCGGACAGTGGAACACTGAAGCTTTCTTT
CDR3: CSAGQWNTEAFF

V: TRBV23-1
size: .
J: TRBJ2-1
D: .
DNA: TGCGCCAGCATCCAGGGGCAGTTCTTC
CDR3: CASIQGQFF

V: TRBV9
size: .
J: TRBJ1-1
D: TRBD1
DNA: TGTGCCAGCAGCGTAGATCAGGGGGTCACTGAAGCTTTCTTT
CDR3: CASSVDQGVTEAFF

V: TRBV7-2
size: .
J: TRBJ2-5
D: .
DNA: TGTGCCAGCAGAGACACGGAAGGAAACCTAAGATCCCAAGAGACCCAGTACTTC
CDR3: CASRDTEGNLRSQETQYF

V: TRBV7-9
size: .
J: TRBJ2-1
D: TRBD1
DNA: TGTGCCAGCAGCTCCCCGACAGGGGGCCCCACCTACAATGAGCAGTTCTTC
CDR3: CASSSPTGGPTYNEQFF

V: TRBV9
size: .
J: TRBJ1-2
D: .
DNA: TGTGCCAGCAGAGACAGTAGTAACTATGGCTACACCTTC
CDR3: CASRDSSNYGYTF

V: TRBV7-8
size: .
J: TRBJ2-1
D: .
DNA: TGTGCCAGCAGCTTAGTGGGGGATGAGCAGTTCTTC
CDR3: CASSLVGDEQFF

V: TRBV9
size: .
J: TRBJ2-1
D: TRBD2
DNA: TGTGCCAGCAGCGTAGGCGGGAGGGCCGACAATGAGCAGTTCTTC
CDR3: CASSVGGRADNEQFF

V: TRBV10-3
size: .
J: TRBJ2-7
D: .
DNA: TGTGCCATCAGTGAGTCCGAGGGACCCTACGAGCAGTACTTC
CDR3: CAISESEGPYEQYF

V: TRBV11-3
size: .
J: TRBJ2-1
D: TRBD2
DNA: TGTGCCAGCAGCCCAAGACTAGCCCCGTTGCAGTTCTTC
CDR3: CASSPRLAPLQFF

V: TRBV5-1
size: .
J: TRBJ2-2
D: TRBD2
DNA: TGCGCCAGCAGCTGGCCCTTAGCGGGAGTTAACACCGGGGAGCTGTTTTTT
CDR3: CASSWPLAGVNTGELFF

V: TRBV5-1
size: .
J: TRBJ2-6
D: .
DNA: TGCGCCAGCAGCCTAAATCAGGGCCTGACTTTC
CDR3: CASSLNQGLTF